The 2 T cell receptor beta chains below come from one sample, sequenced in a study of cytomegalovirus exposure and HLA in healthy donors. Vbeta (60) and Jbeta (13) primers were used in the PCR. The data were produced by immunoSEQ multiplex PCR, yet TCRdb's version contains in-frame clones alone and is incomplete. This sample contains some 130,000 clones. Sequenced input: PBMCs. These receptors came from a man between 18 and 35 years old in good health and CMV-seronegative.

CDR3 protein: CASSYSGQHYGYTF. Written as DNA, the CDR3 is TGTGCCAGCAGTTACTCGGGACAGCACTATGGCTACACCTTC. V usage is TRBV6-5 and J usage is TRBJ1-2; 7 bases fit TRBD1. V lost 0 bases, J lost 3 bases, and 1 base stayed unmatched. Germline-derived CDR1 and CDR2 are MNHEY and SVGAGI. There are 14 residues in the CDR3.

The chain is built from TRBV19 and TRBJ2-7; 9 bases match TRBD1. Germline CDR1 LNHDA, CDR2 SQIVND (reference sequence). The J segment lost 4 bases and the V segment lost 7 bases, leaving 11 bases of the junction unmatched. The CDR3 has 15 amino acids. The CDR3: CASNRPGQGLYEQYF. DNA for the CDR3: TGTGCCAGTAATCGACCGGGACAGGGTTTATACGAGCAGTACTTC.